Listed here are 13 T cell receptor beta chains from one sample, sequenced in a study of T cell changes during pregnancy in multiple sclerosis. Generated by immunoSEQ multiplex PCR, the TCRdb table keeps only in-frame clones and is missing some. Altogether 45,000 to 65,000 clones are present, around 93% being singletons, with the ten largest covering about 0.6%. The source was CD4+ T cells from peripheral blood mononuclear cells, collected after pregnancy. These receptors originate from a female donor with multiple sclerosis, enrolled in a pregnancy study.

The chain employs TRBV5-6 and TRBJ1-1; D is unclear. CDR1 is SGHDT, CDR2 YYEEEE, per germline. The CDR3 spans 13 residues. The V gene lost 3 bases and the J gene lost 0 bases, with 6 bases spanning the gap. This CDR3 reads CASSSSLNTEAFF. The CDR3 bases are TGTGCCAGCAGCTCGAGCTTGAACACTGAAGCTTTCTTT.

This clone turned up a few times. V and J are TRBV9 and TRBJ2-1; TRBD1 is a possible D gene (6 bases). Germline assignment: CDR1 SGDLS and CDR2 YYNGEE. The V gene lost 4 bases and the J gene lost 0 bases, with 14 bases spanning the gap. This CDR3 contains 16 residues. In DNA, the CDR3 is TGTGCCAGCAGCCTTTCAGGGGCGAGCTCCTACAATGAGCAGTTCTTC. It is translated as CASSLSGASSYNEQFF.

This chain joins TRBV5-6 and TRBJ2-4, with 11 bases lining up with TRBD2. In germline, CDR1 is SGHDT, CDR2 YYEEEE. The CDR3 contains 17 residues. V shed 1 base and J 7 bases; nucleotides not matched to a gene: 10. The CDR3 DNA is TGTGCCAGCAGCTTGCGCGTAGCGGGAGGGCCCGGTAACATTCAGTACTTC. This gives the protein CASSLRVAGGPGNIQYF.

The chain recombines TRBV28 with TRBJ1-1, with D perhaps TRBD1 (6 bases). This CDR3 is 13 amino acids long. Trimming stripped 7 bases from V and 3 bases from J, with 12 bases between. Germline CDR1 reads MDHEN; CDR2 reads SYDVKM. As DNA, the CDR3 is TGTGCCAGCATCCGAAACAGGGACACTGAAGCTTTCTTT. Translating it yields CASIRNRDTEAFF.

The chain links TRBV29-1 to TRBJ2-1; 9 bases line up with TRBD2. V was pared by 3 bases and J by 6 bases, with 6 bases of the junction left unmatched. The CDR3 runs 14 residues. The germline CDR1 and CDR2 sequences are SQVTM and ANQGSEA. The CDR3 coding sequence is TGCAGCGTTGATGCTAGCGGGATATTCAATGAGCAGTTCTTC. It encodes CSVDASGIFNEQFF.

The chain recombines TRBV29-1 with TRBJ2-3; 11 bases fit TRBD2. Trimming at V came to 8 bases and at J to 6 bases, leaving 4 bases not matched to a gene. This CDR3 spans 12 amino acids. Germline CDR1 is SQVTM and CDR2 is ANQGSEA. CDR3: CSSTSGMDTQYF. As DNA, the CDR3 is TGCAGCTCGACTAGCGGGATGGATACGCAGTATTTT.

As concerns this clone: A junction end diverges from the germline sequence, so it may reflect a read error. V and J are TRBV5-1 and TRBJ2-1; TRBD2 aligns across 13 bases. Germline V CDR1 and CDR2: SGHRS, YFSETQ. CDR3 length: 14 residues. In DNA form, the CDR3 reads TGCGCCAGCAGCTTGGGCCGGGAGGGGACTAGCGGGATCTTC. It specifies CASSLGREGTSGIF.

The genes are TRBV7-8 and TRBJ2-1; 7 bases match TRBD2. The CDR3 covers 16 residues. Unmatched junction bases numbered 9, after V lost 0 bases and J lost 7 bases. CDR1 is SGHVS and CDR2 is FQNEAQ in the germline V gene. The CDR3 DNA reads TGTGCCAGCAGCTTAGCGATTGCGGGAGTAGGGAATGAGCAGTTCTTC. As protein: CASSLAIAGVGNEQFF.

The chain combines TRBV7-9 with TRBJ2-5; 7 bases align to TRBD1. The germline CDR1 and CDR2 sequences are SEHNR and FQNEAQ (reference sequence). With 6 bases clipped from V and 3 bases from J, the junction kept 4 bases outside the gene matches. The CDR3 extends over 13 amino acids. CDR3 in amino acids: CASRTTGKETQYF. The CDR3 nucleotides are TGTGCCAGCAGGACGACAGGGAAAGAGACCCAGTACTTC.

The chain couples TRBV7-9 to TRBJ1-1, with 7 bases matching TRBD1. CDR1 SEHNR and CDR2 FQNEAQ come from the germline V gene (reference sequence). The CDR3 totals 15 residues. The trim removed 5 bases at V and 0 bases at J, leaving 6 bases unmatched. The CDR3 DNA follows: TGTGCCAGCAGCCGCCACAGGGGTATGAACACTGAAGCTTTCTTT. Amino acids: CASSRHRGMNTEAFF.

This sequence joins TRBV18 and TRBJ1-1, with 7 positions matching TRBD1. Germline V gives CDR1 KGHSH, CDR2 LQKENI. The V segment lost 8 bases and the J segment 1 base; nucleotides outside the gene matches: 7. The CDR3 runs to 14 residues. The CDR3 is CASTAGTANTEAFF. The CDR3 coding sequence is TGTGCCAGCACCGCCGGGACAGCGAACACTGAAGCTTTCTTT.

The chain recombines TRBV6-6 with TRBJ1-1; 8 nucleotides agree with TRBD1. V shed 7 bases, J shed 0 bases, and the junction held 7 bases outside the gene matches. The CDR3 consists of 15 residues. Germline CDR1 is MNHNY and CDR2 is SVGAGI (reference sequence). DNA of the CDR3: TGTGCCAGCATCCCTAACAGGGGGGTGAACACTGAAGCTTTCTTT. Residues: CASIPNRGVNTEAFF.

The genes are TRBV5-4 and TRBJ2-1; 7 bases are shared with TRBD1. Germline V CDR1 and CDR2: SGHNT, YYREEE (reference sequence). The CDR3 is made up of 15 amino acids. Germline trimming cut 3 bases from V and 4 bases from J; bases unmatched to any gene: 7. As DNA, the CDR3 is TGTGCCAGCAGCTCCCCCGGGACAGCATACAATGAGCAGTTCTTC. Its translation: CASSSPGTAYNEQFF.